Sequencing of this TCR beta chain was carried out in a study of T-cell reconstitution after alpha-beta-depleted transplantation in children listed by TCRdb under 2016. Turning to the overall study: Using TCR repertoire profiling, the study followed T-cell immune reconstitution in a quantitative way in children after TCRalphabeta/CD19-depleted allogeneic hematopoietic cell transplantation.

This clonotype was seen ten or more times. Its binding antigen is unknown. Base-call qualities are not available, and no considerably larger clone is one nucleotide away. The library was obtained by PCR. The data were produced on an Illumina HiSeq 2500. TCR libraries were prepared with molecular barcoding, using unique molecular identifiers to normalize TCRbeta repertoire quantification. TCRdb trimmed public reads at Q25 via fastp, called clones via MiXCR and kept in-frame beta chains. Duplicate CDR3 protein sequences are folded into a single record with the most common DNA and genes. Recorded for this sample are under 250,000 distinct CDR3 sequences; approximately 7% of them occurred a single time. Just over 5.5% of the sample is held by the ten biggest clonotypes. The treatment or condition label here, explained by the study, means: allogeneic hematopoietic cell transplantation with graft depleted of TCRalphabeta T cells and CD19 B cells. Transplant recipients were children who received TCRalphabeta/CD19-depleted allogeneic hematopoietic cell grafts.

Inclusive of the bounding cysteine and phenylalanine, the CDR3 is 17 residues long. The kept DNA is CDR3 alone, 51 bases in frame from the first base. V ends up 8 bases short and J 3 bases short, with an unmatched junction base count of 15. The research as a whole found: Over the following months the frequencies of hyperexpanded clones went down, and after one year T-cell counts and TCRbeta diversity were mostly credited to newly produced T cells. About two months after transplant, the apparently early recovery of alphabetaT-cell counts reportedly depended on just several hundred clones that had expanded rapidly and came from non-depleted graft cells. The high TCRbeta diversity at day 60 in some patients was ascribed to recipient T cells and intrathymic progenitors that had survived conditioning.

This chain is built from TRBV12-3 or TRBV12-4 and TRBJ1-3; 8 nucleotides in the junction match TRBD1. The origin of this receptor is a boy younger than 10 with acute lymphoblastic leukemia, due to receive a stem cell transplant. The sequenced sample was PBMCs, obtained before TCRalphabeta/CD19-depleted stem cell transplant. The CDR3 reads CASAGQEFVQSGNTIYF. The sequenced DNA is TGTGCCAGCGCGGGACAGGAGTTTGTCCAAAGTGGAAACACCATATATTTT.